Presented here are 3 T cell receptor beta chains from one specimen sequenced in a study of Ad26.COV2.S vaccination and SARS-CoV-2 variants (dated by TCRdb to about 2021). The treatment or condition label here, explained by the study, means: roughly 20 received Ad26.COV2.S at low or high dose, single or two shots; 5 received placebo; per-sample allocation not given. Repertoires of vaccine and placebo recipients were sequenced from samples collected on day 63 after the first injection. Library method: the immunoSEQ multiplex PCR assay. TCRdb stores this immuneACCESS table with in-frame sequences only. Part of the clones is absent; in the studies checked, under half of the shortfall reflects unresolved V genes, and no reason is known for the rest. Present in this sample are 380,000 or so clones, around 88% of which were seen just once. Jointly, the top ten make up about 10% of the sample. Sequenced material: peripheral blood, taken in a trial of Ad26.COV2.S vaccine versus placebo. The receptor set was obtained from a person aged 18 to 65 who received the Ad26.COV2.S COVID-19 vaccine or a placebo.

This clone has more than one count but fewer than ten. This chain joins TRBV11-2 and TRBJ2-5; D gene uncertain. CDR3 length equals 11 residues. The V gene's germline CDR1 is SGHAT and CDR2 FQNNGV. Trimming left V 3 bases short and J 4 bases short, with 3 bases between. CDR3 coding DNA: TGTGCCAGCAGCTTCGCAGAGACCCAGTACTTC. Translated, it gives CASSFAETQYF.

The V and J genes are TRBV5-4 and TRBJ1-3; TRBD1 might be the D (5 bases). Germline V CDR1 and CDR2: SGHNT, YYREEE (reference sequence). V was pared by 4 bases and J by 0 bases, with 14 bases between. CDR3 size: 16 residues. This CDR3 reads CASSTWDLRSGNTIYF. Written as DNA, the CDR3 is TGTGCCAGCAGCACCTGGGACCTACGCTCTGGAAACACCATATATTTT.

This chain connects TRBV12-3 or TRBV12-4 to TRBJ2-5; the match to TRBD1 covers 7 bases. This CDR3 spans 13 amino acids. V trimming: 6 bases; J trimming: 5 bases; junction bases outside the gene matches: 6. The CDR3 region has the DNA TGTGCCAGCAGACGACAGGGATGGGAGACCCAGTACTTC. This codes for CASRRQGWETQYF.